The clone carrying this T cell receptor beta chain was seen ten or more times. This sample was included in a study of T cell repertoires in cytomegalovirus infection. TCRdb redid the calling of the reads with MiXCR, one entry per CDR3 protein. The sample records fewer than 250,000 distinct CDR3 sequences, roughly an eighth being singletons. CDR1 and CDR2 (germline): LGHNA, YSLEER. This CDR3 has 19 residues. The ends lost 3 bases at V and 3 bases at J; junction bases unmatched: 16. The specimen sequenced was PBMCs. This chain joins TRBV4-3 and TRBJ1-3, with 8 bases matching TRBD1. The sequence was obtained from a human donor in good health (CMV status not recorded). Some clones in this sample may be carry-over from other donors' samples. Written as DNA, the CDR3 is TGCGCCAGCAGCCAGTGGACAGGGTCAGCCTGGGTTGGTGGAAACACCATATATTTT. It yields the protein CASSQWTGSAWVGGNTIYF.